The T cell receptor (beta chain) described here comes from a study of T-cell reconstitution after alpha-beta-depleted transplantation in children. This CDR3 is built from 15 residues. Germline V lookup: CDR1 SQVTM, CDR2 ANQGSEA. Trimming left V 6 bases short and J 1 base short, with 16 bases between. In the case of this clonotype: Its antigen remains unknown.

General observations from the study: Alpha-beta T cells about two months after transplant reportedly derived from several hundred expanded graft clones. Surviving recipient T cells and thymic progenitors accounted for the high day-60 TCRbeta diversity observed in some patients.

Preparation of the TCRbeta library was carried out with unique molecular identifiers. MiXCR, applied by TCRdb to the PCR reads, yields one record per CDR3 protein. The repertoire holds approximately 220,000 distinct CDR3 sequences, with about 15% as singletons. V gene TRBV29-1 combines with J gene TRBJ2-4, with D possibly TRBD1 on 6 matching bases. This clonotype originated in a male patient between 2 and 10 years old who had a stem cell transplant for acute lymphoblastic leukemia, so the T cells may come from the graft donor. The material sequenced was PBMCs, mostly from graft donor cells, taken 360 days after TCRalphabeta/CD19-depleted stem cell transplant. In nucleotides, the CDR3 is TGCAGCGTCCGTCAACAGGGATTGGCCAAAAACATTCAGTACTTC. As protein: CSVRQQGLAKNIQYF.